The clone carrying this T cell receptor (beta chain) was seen ten or more times. Its antigen is unknown. One entry per CDR3 protein, called by TCRdb with MiXCR from the reads. The sample yields about 920,000 distinct CDR3 sequences, 30% to 40% seen once. The data are from a study of T cell repertoires in cytomegalovirus infection. About the study: Well-studied HLA-B-restricted epitopes and recently identified HLA-C-restricted epitopes of CMV were both used in the study. It was the public TCR beta signatures that indicated both CMV infection and matching HLA type.

Per the germline V gene, CDR1 is SGHVS and CDR2 is FNYEAQ. V trimming: 4 bases; J trimming: 2 bases; junction bases outside the gene matches: 4. This CDR3 has 17 residues. The clonotype originates from a human donor in good health (CMV status not recorded). Some clones in this sample may be carry-over from other donors' samples. The V call is TRBV7-6, the J call TRBJ2-2, with TRBD2 identical over 13 bases. The sample was cultured CD8+ T cells from PBMCs, taken from culture after CMV antigen stimulation. This CDR3 reads CASSWTSGGLNTGELFF. As DNA, the CDR3 is TGTGCCAGCAGCTGGACTAGCGGGGGACTTAACACCGGGGAGCTGTTTTTT.